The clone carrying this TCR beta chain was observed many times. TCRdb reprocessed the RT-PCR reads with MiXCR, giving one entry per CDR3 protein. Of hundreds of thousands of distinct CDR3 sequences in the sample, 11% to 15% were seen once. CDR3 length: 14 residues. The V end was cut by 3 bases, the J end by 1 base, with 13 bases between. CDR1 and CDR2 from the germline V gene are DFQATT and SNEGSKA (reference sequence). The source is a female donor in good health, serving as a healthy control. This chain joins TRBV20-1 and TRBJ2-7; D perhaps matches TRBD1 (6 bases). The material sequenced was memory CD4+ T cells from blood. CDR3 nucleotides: TGCAGTGCTAGGCCCGGGACACTGTCCTACGAGCAGTACTTC. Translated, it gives CSARPGTLSYEQYF.